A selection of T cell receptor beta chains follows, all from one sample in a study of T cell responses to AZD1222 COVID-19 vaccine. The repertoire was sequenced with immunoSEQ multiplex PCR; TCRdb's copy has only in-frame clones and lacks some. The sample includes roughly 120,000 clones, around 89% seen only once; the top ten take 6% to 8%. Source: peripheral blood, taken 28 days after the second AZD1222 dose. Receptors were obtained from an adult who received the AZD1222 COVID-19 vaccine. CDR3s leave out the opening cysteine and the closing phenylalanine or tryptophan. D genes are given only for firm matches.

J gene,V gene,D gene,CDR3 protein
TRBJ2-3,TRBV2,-,ASTEQGRSDTQY
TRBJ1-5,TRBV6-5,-,ASSRGPNQPQH
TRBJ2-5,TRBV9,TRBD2,ASTSGRGETQY
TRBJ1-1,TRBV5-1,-,ASSLEAGINTEAF
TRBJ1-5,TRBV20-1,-,SASNYLGAKPQH
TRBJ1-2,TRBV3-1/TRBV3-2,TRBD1,ASSRLKRPGQGAGYT
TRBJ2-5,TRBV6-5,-,ASRMWRETQY
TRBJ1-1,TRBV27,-,ASSTGWGAENTEAF
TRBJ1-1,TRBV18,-,ASSTSENTEAF
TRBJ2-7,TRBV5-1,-,ASSFSGNSYEQY
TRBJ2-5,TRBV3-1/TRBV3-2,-,ASSGGGETQY
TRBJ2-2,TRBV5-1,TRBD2,ASSLVPSGGGAGELF
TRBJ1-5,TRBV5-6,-,ASSSSGGPQH
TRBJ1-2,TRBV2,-,ASTQFRQAGYT
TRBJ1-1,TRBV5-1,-,ASSTRGDTEAF
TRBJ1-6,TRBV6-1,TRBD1,ASSEPPGQGL
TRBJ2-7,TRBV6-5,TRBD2,ASSRTSQGSYEQY
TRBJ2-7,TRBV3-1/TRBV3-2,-,ASSQVGDASYEQY
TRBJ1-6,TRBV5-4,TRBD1,ASSSRQGGSPLH
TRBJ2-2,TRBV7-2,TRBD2,ASSLGLAGYTGELF
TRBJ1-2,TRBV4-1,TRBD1,ASSQQQGAYYGYT
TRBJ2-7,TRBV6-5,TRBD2,ASKRDSYEQY
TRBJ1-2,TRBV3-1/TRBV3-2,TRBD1,ASSHQGTGGYT
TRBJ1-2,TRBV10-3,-,AISERGALNYGYT
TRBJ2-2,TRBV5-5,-,ASSLETGTGELF
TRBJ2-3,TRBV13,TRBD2,ASSFADSGDTQY
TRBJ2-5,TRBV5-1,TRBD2,ASSLGTGGVQETQY
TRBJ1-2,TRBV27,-,ASSPSSGAYNYGYT
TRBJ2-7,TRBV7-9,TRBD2,ASSSSGGASEQY
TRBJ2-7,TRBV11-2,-,ASSLVGELGNEQY
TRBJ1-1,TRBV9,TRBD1,ASSVQGASTEAF